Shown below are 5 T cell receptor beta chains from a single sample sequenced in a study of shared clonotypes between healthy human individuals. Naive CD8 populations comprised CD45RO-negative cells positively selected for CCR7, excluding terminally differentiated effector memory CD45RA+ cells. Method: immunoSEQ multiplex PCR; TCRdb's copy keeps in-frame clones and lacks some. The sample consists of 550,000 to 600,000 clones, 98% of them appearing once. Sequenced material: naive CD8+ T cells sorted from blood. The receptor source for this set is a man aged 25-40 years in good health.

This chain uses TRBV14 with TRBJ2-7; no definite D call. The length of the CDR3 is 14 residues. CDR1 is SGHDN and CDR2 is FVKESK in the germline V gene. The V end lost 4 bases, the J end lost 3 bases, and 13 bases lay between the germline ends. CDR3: CASSRAGYGYEQYF. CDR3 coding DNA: TGTGCCAGCAGCCGTGCAGGTTACGGCTACGAGCAGTACTTC.

The chain's CDR3 is CASSQDSLAGTPGTQYF. The CDR3 region has the DNA TGCGCCAGCAGCCAAGATTCCCTAGCGGGAACCCCTGGTACGCAGTATTTT. This chain links TRBV4-1 with TRBJ2-3; 9 bases are shared with TRBD2. V was clipped by 0 bases and J by 8 bases; unmatched bases: 12. Germline values: CDR1 MGHRA, CDR2 YSYEKL. This CDR3 is 17 amino acids long.

The CDR3 DNA reads as TGTGCCAGCAGCGAAATACTAGGAAACACCATATATTTT. Its translation: CASSEILGNTIYF. This rearrangement joins TRBV6-5 to TRBJ1-3, with unresolved D. This CDR3 region has 13 residues. V was trimmed by 6 bases and J by 4 bases, leaving 10 bases between them. Germline CDR1 MNHEY, CDR2 SVGAGI.

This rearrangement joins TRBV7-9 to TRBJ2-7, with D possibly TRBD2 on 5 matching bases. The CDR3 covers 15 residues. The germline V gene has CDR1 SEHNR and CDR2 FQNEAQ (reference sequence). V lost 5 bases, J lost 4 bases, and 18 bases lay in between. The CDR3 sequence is CASSPSRGDWYEQYF. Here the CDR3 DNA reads TGTGCCAGCAGCCCCAGCCGGGGAGACTGGTACGAGCAGTACTTC.

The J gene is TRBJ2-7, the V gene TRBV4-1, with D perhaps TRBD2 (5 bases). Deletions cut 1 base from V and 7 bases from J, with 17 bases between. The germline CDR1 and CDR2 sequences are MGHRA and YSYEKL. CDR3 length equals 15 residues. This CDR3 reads CASSQGVSSSEEQYF. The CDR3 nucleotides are TGCGCCAGCAGCCAAGGGGTGTCTAGCTCGGAGGAGCAGTACTTC.